This TCR beta chain was sequenced for a study of blood T cell repertoires in COVID-19. Study summary: PBMCs, B-cell-depleted T cells, or T cells were the source of the cDNA or gDNA that made up the material.

The V and J ends lost 1 base and 6 bases, in that order; junction bases with no gene match: 6. The CDR3 extends over 16 amino acids. From germline, CDR1 is MNHNS and CDR2 SASEGT. Authors' methods: By means of reference gene primer amplification, nucleated cell counts were estimated. The protocol was immunoSEQ multiplex PCR, while the TCRdb copy is restricted to in-frame clones and leaves out a portion. V and J calls and clone size are those listed in that table; D and trimming were worked out from the DNA. The profile shows 140,000 or so clones, about 80% of them singletons. This chain joins TRBV6-1 and TRBJ1-6; the match to TRBD1 covers 7 bases. The sample consisted of peripheral blood. This receptor was obtained from a human donor in a cohort sampled during active COVID-19. CDR3 sequence: CASSEEGTAFNSPLHF. DNA of the CDR3: TGTGCCAGCAGTGAAGAAGGGACAGCGTTTAATTCACCCCTCCACTTT.